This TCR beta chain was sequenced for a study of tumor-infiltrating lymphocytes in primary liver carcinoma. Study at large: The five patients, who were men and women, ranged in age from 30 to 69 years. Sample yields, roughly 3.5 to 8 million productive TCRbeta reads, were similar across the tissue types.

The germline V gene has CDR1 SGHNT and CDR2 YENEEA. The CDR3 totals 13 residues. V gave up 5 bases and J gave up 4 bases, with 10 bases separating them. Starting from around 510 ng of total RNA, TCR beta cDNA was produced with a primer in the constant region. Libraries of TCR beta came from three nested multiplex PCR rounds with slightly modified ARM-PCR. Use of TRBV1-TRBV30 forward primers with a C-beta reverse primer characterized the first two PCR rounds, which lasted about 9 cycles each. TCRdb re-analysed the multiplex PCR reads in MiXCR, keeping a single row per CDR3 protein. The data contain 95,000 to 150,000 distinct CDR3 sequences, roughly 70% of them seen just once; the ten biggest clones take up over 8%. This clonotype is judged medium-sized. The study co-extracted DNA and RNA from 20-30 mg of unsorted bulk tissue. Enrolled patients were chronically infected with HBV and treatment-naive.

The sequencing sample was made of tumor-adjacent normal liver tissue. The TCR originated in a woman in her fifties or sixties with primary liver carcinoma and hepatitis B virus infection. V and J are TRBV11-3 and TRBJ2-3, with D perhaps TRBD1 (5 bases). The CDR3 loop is CASSVQGADTQYF. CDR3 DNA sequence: TGTGCCAGCAGCGTGCAGGGTGCAGATACGCAGTATTTT.